The rows below give T cell receptor beta chains drawn from one sample of a study of blood T cell repertoires in COVID-19. The protocol was immunoSEQ multiplex PCR, while the TCRdb copy is restricted to in-frame clones and leaves out a portion. The table records 150,000 to 200,000 clones, roughly four fifths of them present only once. Sequencing was done on a sample of peripheral blood. The receptors were sampled from a woman in her sixties or seventies with COVID-19, enrolled during active disease. CDR3s include the opening cysteine and the closing phenylalanine or tryptophan. A D gene is named only where the DNA matches it firmly. Clone size appears in some rows only: once, few, many, or a class for an expanded clone.

cdr3_length clone_size j_call v_call d_call cdr3_aa cdr3_nt
13 - TRBJ2-7 TRBV6-2/TRBV6-3 - CASSYGPGYEQYF TGTGCCAGCAGTTATGGGCCGGGATACGAGCAGTACTTC
16 - TRBJ1-3 TRBV28 - CASSPQEPGSGNTIYF TGTGCCAGCAGTCCTCAAGAACCAGGGTCTGGAAACACCATATATTTT
15 - TRBJ2-7 TRBV28 TRBD1 CASSGEWQGEYEQYF TGTGCCAGCAGTGGAGAGTGGCAGGGGGAGTACGAGCAGTACTTC
15 once TRBJ2-1 TRBV19 TRBD1 CASSVDRGESNEQFF TGTGCCAGTAGTGTCGACAGGGGGGAGAGCAATGAGCAGTTCTTC
14 - TRBJ1-2 TRBV11-2 - CASSPSDSHYGYTF TGTGCCAGCAGCCCCAGCGACAGCCACTATGGCTACACCTTC
13 - TRBJ1-4 TRBV2 - CASSPVTNEKLFF TGTGCCAGCAGTCCCGTAACTAATGAAAAACTGTTTTTT
14 - TRBJ2-7 TRBV5-1 TRBD2 CASSGTGGTSEQYF TGCGCCAGCTCCGGGACGGGGGGGACGAGCGAGCAGTACTTC
16 - TRBJ2-1 TRBV5-1 - CASSLLGGDVAYEQFF TGCGCCAGCAGCTTGTTAGGGGGAGACGTGGCATATGAGCAGTTCTTC
15 - TRBJ2-7 TRBV19 TRBD2 CASKSTSGGSYEQYF TGTGCCAGTAAATCCACTAGCGGGGGTTCCTACGAGCAGTACTTC
16 - TRBJ2-2 TRBV27 TRBD2 CATPPTGGPDTGELFF TGTGCCACCCCCCCCACGGGAGGGCCGGACACCGGGGAGCTGTTTTTT
17 - TRBJ2-2 TRBV28 TRBD2 CASSYLTSGALTGELFF TGTGCCAGCAGTTATTTGACTAGCGGGGCCCTGACCGGGGAGCTGTTTTTT
14 - TRBJ2-1 TRBV11-1 - CASSLGQGFDEQFF TGTGCCAGCAGCTTGGGCCAGGGGTTTGATGAGCAGTTCTTC
14 - TRBJ2-7 TRBV4-1 TRBD1 CASSRTGDSYEQYF TGCGCCAGCAGCCGGACAGGGGATTCCTACGAGCAGTACTTC
15 - TRBJ1-2 TRBV30 TRBD1 CAWGPNRGRLYGYTF TGTGCCTGGGGCCCTAACAGGGGGCGCCTCTATGGCTACACCTTC
13 - TRBJ1-1 TRBV28 - CASSLTGNTEAFF TGTGCCAGCAGTCTGACAGGGAACACTGAAGCTTTCTTT
15 once TRBJ2-3 TRBV6-1 - CASSEALFGADTQYF TGTGCCAGCAGTGAAGCGCTTTTCGGGGCAGATACGCAGTATTTT
16 - TRBJ2-7 TRBV5-4 - CASSPASSGLLSEQYF TGTGCCAGCAGCCCTGCCTCGTCAGGGCTGCTTTCAGAGCAGTACTTC
14 - TRBJ1-5 TRBV28 - CASRAGNSNQPQHF TGTGCCAGCAGGGCGGGGAATAGCAATCAGCCCCAGCATTTT